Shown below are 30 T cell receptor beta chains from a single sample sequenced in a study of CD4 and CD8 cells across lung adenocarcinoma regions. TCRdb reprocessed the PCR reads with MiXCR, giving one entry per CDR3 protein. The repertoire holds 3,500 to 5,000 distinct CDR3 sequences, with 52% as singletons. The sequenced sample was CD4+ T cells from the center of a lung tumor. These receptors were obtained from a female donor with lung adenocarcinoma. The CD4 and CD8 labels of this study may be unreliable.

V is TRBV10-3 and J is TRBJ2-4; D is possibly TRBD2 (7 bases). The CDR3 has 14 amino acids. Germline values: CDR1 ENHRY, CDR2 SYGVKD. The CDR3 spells CRVRGAGATNTQYF. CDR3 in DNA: TGTCGCGTCCGGGGGGCGGGAGCCACAAACACGCAGTACTTC.

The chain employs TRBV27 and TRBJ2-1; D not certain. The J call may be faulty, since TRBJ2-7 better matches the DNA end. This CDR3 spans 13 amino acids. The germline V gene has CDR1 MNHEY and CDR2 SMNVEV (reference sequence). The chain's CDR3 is CASSPAAAYEQYF. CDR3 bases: TGTGCCAGCAGTCCCGCAGCTGCGTACGAGCAGTACTTC.

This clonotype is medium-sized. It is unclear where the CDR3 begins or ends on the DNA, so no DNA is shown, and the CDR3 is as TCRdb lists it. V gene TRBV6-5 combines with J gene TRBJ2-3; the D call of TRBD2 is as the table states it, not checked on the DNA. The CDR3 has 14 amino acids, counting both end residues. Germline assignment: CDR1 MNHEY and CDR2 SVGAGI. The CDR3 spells CASSSSGVADTQYF.

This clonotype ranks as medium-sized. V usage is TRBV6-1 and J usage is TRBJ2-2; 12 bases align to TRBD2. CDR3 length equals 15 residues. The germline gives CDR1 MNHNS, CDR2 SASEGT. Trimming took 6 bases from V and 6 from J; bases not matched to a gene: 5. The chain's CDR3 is CASRRLAGAPGELFF. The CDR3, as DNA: TGTGCCAGCAGGAGACTAGCGGGAGCGCCCGGGGAGCTGTTTTTT.

The CDR3: CASSYTSGGADTQYF. CDR3 DNA: TGTGCCAGCAGTTACACTAGCGGGGGGGCAGATACGCAGTATTTT. The chain recombines TRBV6-2 or TRBV6-3 with TRBJ2-3; TRBD2 aligns across 13 bases. The CDR3 totals 15 residues. Germline V gene data show CDR1 as MNHEY and CDR2 as SVGEGT. Trimming cost V 2 bases and J 4 bases; bases outside gene matches: 0.

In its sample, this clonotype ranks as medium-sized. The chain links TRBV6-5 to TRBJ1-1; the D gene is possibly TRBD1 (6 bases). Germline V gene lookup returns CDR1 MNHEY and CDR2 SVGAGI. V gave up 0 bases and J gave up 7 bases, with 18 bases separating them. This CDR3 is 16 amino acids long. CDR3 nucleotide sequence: TGTGCCAGCAGTTACTCGATAGCGGGGGGGCAGTATGAAGCTTTCTTT. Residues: CASSYSIAGGQYEAFF.

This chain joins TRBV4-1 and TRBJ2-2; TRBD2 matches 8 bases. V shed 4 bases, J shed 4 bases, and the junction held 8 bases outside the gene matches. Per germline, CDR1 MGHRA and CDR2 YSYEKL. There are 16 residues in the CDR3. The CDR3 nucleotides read TGCGCCAGCAGCCCCACCGCGGGAGGCGGCACCGGGGAGCTGTTTTTT. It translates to CASSPTAGGGTGELFF.

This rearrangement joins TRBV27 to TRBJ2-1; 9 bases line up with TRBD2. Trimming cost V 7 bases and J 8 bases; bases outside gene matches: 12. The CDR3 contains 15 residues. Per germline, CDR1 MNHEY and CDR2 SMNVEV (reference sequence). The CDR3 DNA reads TGTGCCAGCAATCCCCTGGATAGCGGGAGATATGAGCAGTTCTTC. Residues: CASNPLDSGRYEQFF.

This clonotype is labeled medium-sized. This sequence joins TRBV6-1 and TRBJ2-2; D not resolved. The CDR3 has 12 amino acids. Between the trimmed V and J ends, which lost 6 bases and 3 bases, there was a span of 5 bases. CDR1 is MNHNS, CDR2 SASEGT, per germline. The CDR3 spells CASSFHTGELFF. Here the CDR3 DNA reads TGTGCCAGCAGCTTCCACACCGGGGAGCTGTTTTTT.

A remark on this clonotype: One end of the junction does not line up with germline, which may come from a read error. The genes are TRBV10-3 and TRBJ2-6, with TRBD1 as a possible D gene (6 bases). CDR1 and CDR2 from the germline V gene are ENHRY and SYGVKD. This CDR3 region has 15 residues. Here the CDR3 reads CAFLSGQSGAYDQTF. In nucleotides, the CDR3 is TGTGCCTTCCTATCTGGACAGTCTGGGGCCTACGACCAGACCTTC.

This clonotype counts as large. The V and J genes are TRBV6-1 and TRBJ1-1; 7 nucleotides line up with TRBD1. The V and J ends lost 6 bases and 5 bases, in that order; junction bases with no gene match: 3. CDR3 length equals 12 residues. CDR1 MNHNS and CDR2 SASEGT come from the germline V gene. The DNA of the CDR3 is TGTGCCAGCAGGTCGACAGGGACTGAAGCTTTCTTT. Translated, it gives CASRSTGTEAFF.

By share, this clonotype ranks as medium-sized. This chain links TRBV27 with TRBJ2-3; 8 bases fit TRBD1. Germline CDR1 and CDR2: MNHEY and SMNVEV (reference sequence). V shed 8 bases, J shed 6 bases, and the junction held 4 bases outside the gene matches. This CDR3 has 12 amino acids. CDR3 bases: TGTGCCAGCGGGACAGGCCCGGATACGCAGTATTTT. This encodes CASGTGPDTQYF.

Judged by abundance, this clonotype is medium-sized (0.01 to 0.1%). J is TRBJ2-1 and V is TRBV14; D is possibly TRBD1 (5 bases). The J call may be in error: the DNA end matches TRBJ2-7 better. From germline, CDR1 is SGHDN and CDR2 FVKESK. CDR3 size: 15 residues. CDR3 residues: CASSHPRVGNYEQYF. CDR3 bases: TGTGCCAGCAGCCACCCCAGGGTCGGAAACTACGAGCAGTACTTC.

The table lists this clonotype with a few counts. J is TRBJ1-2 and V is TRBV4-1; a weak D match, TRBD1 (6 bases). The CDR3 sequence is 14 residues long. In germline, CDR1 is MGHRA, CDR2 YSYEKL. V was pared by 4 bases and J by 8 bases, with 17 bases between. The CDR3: CASSPGWGRGGYTF. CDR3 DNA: TGCGCCAGCAGCCCAGGGTGGGGAAGGGGGGGCTACACCTTC.

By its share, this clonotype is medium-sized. The CDR3 DNA follows: TGTGCCATCAGTGATCCCGGGACTAGCGGCACCTACGAGCAGTACTTC. It encodes CAISDPGTSGTYEQYF. V and J are TRBV10-3 and TRBJ2-1, with 11 bases lining up with TRBD2. The J call is doubtful: the DNA matches TRBJ2-7 better. The germline V gene encodes CDR1 ENHRY and CDR2 SYGVKD. The CDR3 extends over 16 amino acids.

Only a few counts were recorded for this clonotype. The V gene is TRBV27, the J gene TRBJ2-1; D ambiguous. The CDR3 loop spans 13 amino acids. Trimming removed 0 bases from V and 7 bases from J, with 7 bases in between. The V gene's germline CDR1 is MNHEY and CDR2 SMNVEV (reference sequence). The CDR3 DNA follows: TGTGCCAGCAGTTTATCGGAAAAAAATGAGCAGTTCTTC. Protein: CASSLSEKNEQFF.

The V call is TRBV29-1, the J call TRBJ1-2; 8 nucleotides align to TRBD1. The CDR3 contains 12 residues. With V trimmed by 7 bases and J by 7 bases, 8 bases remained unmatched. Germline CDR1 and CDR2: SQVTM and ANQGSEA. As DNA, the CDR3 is TGCAGCGGGAAGACAGGGGAGGGTGGCTACACCTTC. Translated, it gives CSGKTGEGGYTF.

The CDR3 loop reads CASSEEYGTYEQFF. The CDR3 nucleotides are TGTGCCAGCAGTGAAGAGTACGGAACCTACGAGCAGTTCTTC. The chain recombines TRBV6-1 with TRBJ2-1; D is undetermined. The CDR3 has 14 amino acids. Germline values: CDR1 MNHNS, CDR2 SASEGT. Deletions cut 1 base from V and 10 bases from J, with 14 bases between.

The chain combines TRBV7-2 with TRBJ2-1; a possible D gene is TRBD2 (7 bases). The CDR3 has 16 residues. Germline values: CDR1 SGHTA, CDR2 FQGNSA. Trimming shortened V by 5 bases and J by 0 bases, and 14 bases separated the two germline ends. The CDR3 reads CASSRGAVSSYNEQFF. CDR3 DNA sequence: TGTGCCAGCAGCCGGGGGGCGGTTAGCTCCTACAATGAGCAGTTCTTC.

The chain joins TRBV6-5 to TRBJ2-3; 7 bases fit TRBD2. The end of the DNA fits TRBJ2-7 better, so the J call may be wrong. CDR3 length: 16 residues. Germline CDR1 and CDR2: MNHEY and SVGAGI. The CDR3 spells CASSSGGAGRLVEQYF. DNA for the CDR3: TGTGCCAGCAGTTCGGGGGGTGCGGGGCGGCTGGTCGAGCAGTACTTC.

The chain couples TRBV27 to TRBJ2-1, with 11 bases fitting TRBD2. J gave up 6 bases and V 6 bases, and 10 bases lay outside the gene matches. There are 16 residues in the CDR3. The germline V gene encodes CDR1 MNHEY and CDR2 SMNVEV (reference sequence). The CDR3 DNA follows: TGTGCCAGCAGCATAGGAAGACTAGCGGGGTTCAATGAGCAGTTCTTC. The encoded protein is CASSIGRLAGFNEQFF.

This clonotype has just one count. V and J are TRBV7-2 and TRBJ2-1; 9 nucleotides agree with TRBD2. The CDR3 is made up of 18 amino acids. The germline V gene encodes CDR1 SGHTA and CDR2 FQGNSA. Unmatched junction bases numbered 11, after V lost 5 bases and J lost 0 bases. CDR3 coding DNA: TGTGCCAGCAGCCTCAGACTAGCGGCCTTGAGCTCCTACAATGAGCAGTTCTTC. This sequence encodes CASSLRLAALSSYNEQFF.

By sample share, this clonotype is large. CDR3 DNA: TGTGCCACAATACGGGACAGCAAACAAGAGACCCAGTTCTTC. It is translated as CATIRDSKQETQFF. The rearrangement uses TRBV6-5 and TRBJ2-1; 7 bases match TRBD1. The germline V gene encodes CDR1 MNHEY and CDR2 SVGAGI. The CDR3 covers 14 residues. V shed 10 bases, J shed 13 bases, and the junction held 19 bases outside the gene matches.

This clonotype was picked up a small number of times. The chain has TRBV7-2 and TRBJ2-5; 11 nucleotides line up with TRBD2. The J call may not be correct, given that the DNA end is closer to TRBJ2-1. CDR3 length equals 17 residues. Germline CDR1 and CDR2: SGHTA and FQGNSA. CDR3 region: CASSDVAGGLQGETQFF. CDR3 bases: TGTGCCAGCAGCGACGTAGCGGGAGGGCTTCAAGGAGAGACCCAGTTCTTC.

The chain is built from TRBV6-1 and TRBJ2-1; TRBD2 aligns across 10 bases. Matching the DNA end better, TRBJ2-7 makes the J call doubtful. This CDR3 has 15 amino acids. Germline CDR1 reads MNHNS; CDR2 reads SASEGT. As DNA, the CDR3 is TGTGCCAGCAGGGAGAACCAAAGCGGGAGGGACGAGCAGTACTTC. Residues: CASRENQSGRDEQYF.

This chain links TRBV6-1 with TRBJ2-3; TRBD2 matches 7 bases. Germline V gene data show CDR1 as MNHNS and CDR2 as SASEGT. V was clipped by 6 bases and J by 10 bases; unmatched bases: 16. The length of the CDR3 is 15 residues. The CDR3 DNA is TGTGCCAGCAGCCGCGGGGGTGTGGCCACCGGGGCGCAGTATTTT. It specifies CASSRGGVATGAQYF.

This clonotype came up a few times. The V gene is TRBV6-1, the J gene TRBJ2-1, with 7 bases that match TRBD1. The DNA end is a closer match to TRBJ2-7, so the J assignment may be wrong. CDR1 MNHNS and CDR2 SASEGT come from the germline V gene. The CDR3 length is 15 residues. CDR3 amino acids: CASSEALIGGFEQYF. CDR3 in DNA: TGTGCCAGCAGTGAAGCGCTTATAGGGGGCTTCGAGCAGTACTTC.

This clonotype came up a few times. The CDR3 bases are TGTGCCAGCAGCTCGTCCGGAGGCAATGAGCAGTTCTTC. Amino acids: CASSSSGGNEQFF. The V call is TRBV7-2, the J call TRBJ2-1; a possible D gene is TRBD2 (5 bases). V gave up 4 bases and J gave up 6 bases, with 10 bases separating them. From germline, CDR1 is SGHTA and CDR2 FQGNSA. CDR3 length equals 13 residues.

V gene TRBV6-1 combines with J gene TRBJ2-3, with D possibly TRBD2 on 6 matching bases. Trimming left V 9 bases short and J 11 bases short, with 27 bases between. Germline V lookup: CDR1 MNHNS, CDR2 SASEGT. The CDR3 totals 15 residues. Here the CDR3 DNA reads TGTGCCAGGGGACTCCAGGCTGTGAGCCCCGGGAAGCAGTATTTT. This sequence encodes CARGLQAVSPGKQYF.

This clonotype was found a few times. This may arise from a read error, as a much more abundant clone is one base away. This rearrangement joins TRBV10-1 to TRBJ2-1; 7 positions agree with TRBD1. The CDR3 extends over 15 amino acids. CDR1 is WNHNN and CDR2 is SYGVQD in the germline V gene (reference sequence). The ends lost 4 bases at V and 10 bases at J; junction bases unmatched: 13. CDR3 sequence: CASSGIGGGIREQFF. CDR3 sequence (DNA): TGCGCCAGCAGTGGAATAGGGGGCGGAATTCGCGAGCAGTTCTTC.